Listed below are T cell receptor beta chains from one sample, sequenced in a study of T-cell reconstitution after alpha-beta-depleted transplantation in children. MiXCR was run by TCRdb on the PCR reads, yielding one entry per CDR3 protein. This sample yields around 190,000 distinct CDR3 sequences, of which approximately 7% are seen a single time; just over 5.5% belongs to the top ten. Sequencing was performed on PBMCs, taken before TCRalphabeta/CD19-depleted stem cell transplant. These receptors were collected from a boy aged 2 to 10 with acute lymphoblastic leukemia, due to receive a stem cell transplant. The CDR3 runs from the conserved cysteine through the conserved F or W. D genes are given only for firm matches. Not every row has a clone size; where given, it reads once, few, many or a size class.

J | D | size | V | CDR3 | DNA
TRBJ2-7 | - | many | TRBV7-2 | CASSLASGSYEQYF | TGTGCCAGCAGCTTAGCTAGCGGCTCCTACGAGCAGTACTTC
TRBJ1-5 | - | - | TRBV7-8 | CASSLERQSDQPQHF | TGTGCCAGCAGCTTAGAACGACAGTCGGATCAGCCCCAGCATTTT
TRBJ2-1 | TRBD1 | many | TRBV20-1 | CSAETGSHEQFF | TGCAGTGCCGAGACAGGGAGCCATGAGCAGTTCTTC
TRBJ2-7 | TRBD2 | - | TRBV5-4 | CASSLGGRAESEQYF | TGTGCCAGCAGCTTGGGCGGGAGAGCGGAAAGCGAGCAGTACTTC
TRBJ2-2 | TRBD1 | many | TRBV5-1 | CASSPRQGAWELFF | TGCGCCAGCAGCCCTCGACAGGGGGCTTGGGAGCTGTTTTTT
TRBJ2-3 | - | many | TRBV20-1 | CSACLLERTDTQYF | TGCAGTGCTTGTTTGTTAGAGCGGACAGATACGCAGTATTTT
TRBJ1-1 | - | many | TRBV5-1 | CASSLGPSNTEAFF | TGCGCCAGCAGCTTGGGACCGTCGAACACTGAAGCTTTCTTT
TRBJ2-3 | - | many | TRBV10-3 | CAISEGARDTQYF | TGTGCCATCAGTGAGGGCGCCCGCGACACGCAGTATTTT
TRBJ1-5 | - | many | TRBV27 | CASSSEDSNQPQHF | TGTGCCAGCAGTTCAGAAGATAGCAATCAGCCCCAGCATTTT
TRBJ2-2 | - | many | TRBV10-3 | CAISESKSWTFPTGELFF | TGTGCCATCAGTGAGTCGAAATCGTGGACTTTTCCCACCGGGGAGCTGTTTTTT
TRBJ2-2 | TRBD2 | - | TRBV7-6 | CASSLGLAADWFF | TGTGCCAGCAGCCTAGGACTAGCGGCCGATTGGTTTTTT
TRBJ2-2 | - | few | TRBV7-6 | CASSLIVLEDTGELFF | TGTGCCAGCAGCTTAATCGTATTAGAGGACACCGGGGAGCTGTTTTTT
TRBJ2-5 | - | many | TRBV6-2/TRBV6-3 | CASSDQGRETQYF | TGTGCCAGCAGCGACCAGGGCCGAGAGACCCAGTACTTC
TRBJ2-7 | - | few | TRBV7-2 | CASSLRQVLTYEQYF | TGTGCCAGCAGCTTGAGACAGGTCCTCACCTACGAGCAGTACTTC
TRBJ1-2 | TRBD1 | many | TRBV20-1 | CSALGQGATYGYTF | TGCAGTGCTTTAGGACAGGGCGCTACCTATGGCTACACCTTC
TRBJ1-5 | - | few | TRBV4-1 | CASSQADGTPSNQPQHF | TGCGCCAGCAGCCAAGCTGATGGGACACCCAGCAATCAGCCCCAGCATTTT
TRBJ2-1 | - | many | TRBV29-1 | CSVGAWNEQFF | TGCAGCGTTGGAGCTTGGAATGAGCAGTTCTTC
TRBJ2-5 | - | many | TRBV24-1 | CATPEEQETQYF | TGTGCCACCCCGGAGGAGCAAGAGACCCAGTACTTC
TRBJ1-2 | - | - | TRBV5-1 | CASDTDSPHGYTF | TGCGCCAGCGACACTGACAGTCCCCACGGCTACACCTTC
TRBJ1-2 | - | - | TRBV5-8 | CASSPRGLSYGYTF | TGTGCCAGCAGCCCCCGGGGACTTTCCTATGGCTACACCTTC
TRBJ1-2 | TRBD1 | many | TRBV20-1 | CSALRQGGNGYTF | TGCAGTGCTCTACGACAGGGGGGGAATGGCTACACCTTC
TRBJ2-7 | - | many | TRBV2 | CASSESLPGYEQYF | TGTGCCAGCAGTGAGTCGTTGCCAGGCTACGAGCAGTACTTC
TRBJ2-3 | TRBD2 | - | TRBV4-3 | CASSQERSGAGDTQYF | TGCGCCAGCAGCCAAGAAAGGTCGGGAGCGGGGGATACGCAGTATTTT
TRBJ1-2 | - | few | TRBV6-1 | CASSTQGFYGYTF | TGTGCCAGCAGCACCCAGGGATTCTATGGCTACACCTTC
TRBJ2-5 | - | many | TRBV6-5 | CASSYEPTQETQYF | TGTGCCAGCAGTTACGAGCCAACCCAAGAGACCCAGTACTTC
TRBJ1-2 | - | few | TRBV12-3/TRBV12-4 | CASSTRTAYGYTF | TGTGCCAGTTCAACGAGGACAGCCTATGGCTACACCTTC
TRBJ2-7 | - | many | TRBV11-2 | CASSGQTYEQYF | TGTGCCAGCAGCGGACAAACCTACGAGCAGTACTTC
TRBJ2-3 | TRBD1 | many | TRBV20-1 | CSAETGGTDTQYF | TGCAGTGCTGAAACAGGGGGCACAGATACGCAGTATTTT
TRBJ2-2 | TRBD1 | - | TRBV28 | CASSFPVPGQGVWTGELFF | TGTGCCAGCAGTTTCCCCGTCCCGGGACAGGGTGTATGGACCGGGGAGCTGTTTTTT
TRBJ2-7 | - | many | TRBV5-1 | CASSLEVKTPYEQYF | TGCGCCAGCAGCTTGGAGGTGAAAACCCCCTACGAGCAGTACTTC
TRBJ2-7 | - | many | TRBV5-6 | CASSLLTSDRYEQYF | TGTGCCAGCAGCTTGCTGACGTCAGACCGCTACGAGCAGTACTTC
TRBJ2-5 | - | many | TRBV29-1 | CSVNREEETQYF | TGCAGCGTGAACAGGGAGGAAGAGACCCAGTACTTC
TRBJ2-7 | - | few | TRBV20-1 | CSASKTVSDYEQYF | TGCAGTGCTAGCAAAACGGTTTCCGACTACGAGCAGTACTTC
TRBJ2-1 | TRBD2 | - | TRBV5-1 | CASSLASGIYNEQFF | TGCGCCAGCAGCTTGGCTAGCGGGATCTACAATGAGCAGTTCTTC
TRBJ1-3 | - | few | TRBV5-1 | CASSLESSGNTIYF | TGCGCCAGCAGCTTGGAGAGCTCTGGAAACACCATATATTTT
TRBJ2-1 | - | many | TRBV28 | CASSPNYNEQFF | TGTGCCAGCAGCCCGAATTACAATGAGCAGTTCTTC
TRBJ2-3 | - | many | TRBV15 | CATSRDAPDRSSGTDTQYF | TGTGCCACCAGCAGAGATGCCCCAGATAGAAGCAGTGGCACAGATACGCAGTATTTT
TRBJ2-3 | TRBD1 | many | TRBV10-3 | CAIDGTGQGVNTQYF | TGTGCCATCGACGGGACCGGGCAGGGGGTAAATACGCAGTATTTT
TRBJ2-7 | - | few | TRBV28 | CASSWQGVYEQYF | TGTGCCAGCAGTTGGCAGGGTGTTTACGAGCAGTACTTC
TRBJ2-7 | - | many | TRBV28 | CATTSGGWFSSYEQYF | TGTGCCACCACGTCGGGTGGGTGGTTCAGCTCCTACGAGCAGTACTTC
TRBJ2-3 | TRBD2 | few | TRBV4-3 | CASSQDLWLAGAQYF | TGCGCCAGCAGCCAAGATCTTTGGCTAGCGGGAGCGCAGTATTTT
TRBJ2-5 | - | many | TRBV15 | CATSRDRGQETQYF | TGTGCCACCAGCAGAGATAGGGGGCAAGAGACCCAGTACTTC
TRBJ2-3 | - | many | TRBV29-1 | CSVVGVRTTDTQYF | TGCAGCGTTGTTGGGGTCAGAACCACAGATACGCAGTATTTT